Shown below are 6 T cell receptor beta chains from a single sample sequenced in a study of Ad26.COV2.S vaccination and SARS-CoV-2 variants. TCRdb's table, derived via immunoSEQ multiplex PCR, lists solely in-frame clones and lacks some. The sample records hundreds of thousands of clones, roughly 91% being singletons. Treatment reported: some 20 received Ad26.COV2.S at low or high dose, single or two shots; several received placebo; per-sample allocation not given. Sampling was performed 63 days after the first vaccine or placebo injection. The sequences come from peripheral blood, collected in a trial of Ad26.COV2.S vaccine versus placebo. Receptors originate from a person aged 18-60 years who received the Ad26.COV2.S COVID-19 vaccine or a placebo.

The rearrangement links TRBV9 to TRBJ2-2, with D perhaps TRBD1 (6 bases). The V gene's germline CDR1 is SGDLS and CDR2 YYNGEE. The CDR3 sequence is 16 residues long. The germline V and J ends were trimmed by 4 bases and 1 base, with 14 bases remaining between them. The CDR3 spells CASSSNRDKNTGELFF. The DNA for the CDR3 is TGTGCCAGCAGCTCCAATCGGGACAAGAACACCGGGGAGCTGTTTTTT.

A few counts support this clone. The chain recombines TRBV7-9 with TRBJ2-7; 7 bases are shared with TRBD2. The J segment lost 6 bases and the V segment lost 5 bases, leaving 4 bases of the junction unmatched. The CDR3 runs 12 residues. CDR1 is SEHNR and CDR2 is FQNEAQ in the germline V gene (reference sequence). The CDR3 is CASSAGRFEQYF. DNA of the CDR3: TGTGCCAGCAGCGCCGGGAGGTTCGAGCAGTACTTC.

The chain links TRBV19 to TRBJ1-6, with D unclear. CDR1 and CDR2 from the germline V gene are LNHDA and SQIVND (reference sequence). CDR3 length: 17 amino acids. Trimming removed 3 bases from V and 4 bases from J, with 16 bases in between. CDR3: CASSMVSNSLYNSPLHF. Here the CDR3 DNA reads TGTGCCAGTAGTATGGTTAGCAACAGCCTGTATAATTCACCCCTCCACTTT.

V is TRBV3-1 (or the pseudogene TRBV3-2) and J is TRBJ2-7; D not resolved. Deletions cut 4 bases from V and 3 bases from J, with 10 bases between. The CDR3 totals 13 residues. Per germline, CDR1 LGHDT and CDR2 YNNKEL (reference sequence). The CDR3 region is CASSRQLNYEQYF. In DNA, the CDR3 is TGTGCCAGCAGCCGTCAGCTAAACTACGAGCAGTACTTC.

The chain links TRBV7-2 to TRBJ1-4, with 10 bases fitting TRBD1. Germline V CDR1 and CDR2: SGHTA, FQGNSA. CDR3 length equals 15 residues. V was pared by 4 bases and J by 10 bases, with 9 bases of the junction left unmatched. The CDR3 loop is CASSSGTGERGKLFF. In DNA, the CDR3 is TGTGCCAGCAGCTCAGGGACAGGGGAGAGGGGAAAACTGTTTTTT.

The chain couples TRBV11-2 to TRBJ2-1, with 11 bases matching TRBD2. Germline CDR1 SGHAT, CDR2 FQNNGV. This CDR3 is 16 amino acids long. J gave up 6 bases and V 2 bases, and 6 bases lay outside the gene matches. The CDR3 nucleotides are TGTGCCAGCAGCTTATATAGCGGGGGGGCGGGCAATGAGCAGTTCTTC. This gives the protein CASSLYSGGAGNEQFF.